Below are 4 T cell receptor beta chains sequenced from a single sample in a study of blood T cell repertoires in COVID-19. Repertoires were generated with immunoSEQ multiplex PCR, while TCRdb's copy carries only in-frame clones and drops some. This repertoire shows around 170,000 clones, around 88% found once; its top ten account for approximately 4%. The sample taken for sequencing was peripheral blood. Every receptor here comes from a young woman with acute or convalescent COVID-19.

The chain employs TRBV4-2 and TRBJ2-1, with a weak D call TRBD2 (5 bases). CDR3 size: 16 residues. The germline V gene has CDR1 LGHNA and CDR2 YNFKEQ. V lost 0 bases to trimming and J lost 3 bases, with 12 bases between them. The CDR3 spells CASSQEGSWGYNEQFF. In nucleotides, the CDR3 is TGTGCCAGCAGCCAAGAGGGGAGCTGGGGCTACAATGAGCAGTTCTTC.

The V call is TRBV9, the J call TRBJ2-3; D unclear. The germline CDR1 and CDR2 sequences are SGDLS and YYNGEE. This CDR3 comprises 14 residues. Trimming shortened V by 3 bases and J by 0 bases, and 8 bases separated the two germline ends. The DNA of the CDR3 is TGTGCCAGCAGCGGCCGACTGAGCACAGATACGCAGTATTTT. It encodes CASSGRLSTDTQYF.

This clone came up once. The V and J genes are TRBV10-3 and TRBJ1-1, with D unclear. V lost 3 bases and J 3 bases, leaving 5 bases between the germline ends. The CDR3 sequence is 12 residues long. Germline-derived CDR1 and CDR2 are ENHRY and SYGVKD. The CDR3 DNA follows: TGTGCCATCAGTGAACGGGACACTGAAGCTTTCTTT. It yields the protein CAISERDTEAFF.

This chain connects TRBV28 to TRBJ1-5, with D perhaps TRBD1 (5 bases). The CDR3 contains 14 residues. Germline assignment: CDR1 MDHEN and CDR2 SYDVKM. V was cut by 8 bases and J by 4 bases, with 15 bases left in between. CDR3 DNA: TGTGCCAGCCATAGGTTCGGGGGAAATCAGCCCCAGCATTTT. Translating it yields CASHRFGGNQPQHF. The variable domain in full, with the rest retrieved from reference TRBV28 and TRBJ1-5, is DVKVTQSSRYLVKRTGEKVFLECVQDMDHENMFWYRQDPGLGLRLIYFSYDVKMKEKGDIPEGYSVSREKKERFSLILESASTNQTSMYLCASHRFGGNQPQHFGDGTRLSIL.